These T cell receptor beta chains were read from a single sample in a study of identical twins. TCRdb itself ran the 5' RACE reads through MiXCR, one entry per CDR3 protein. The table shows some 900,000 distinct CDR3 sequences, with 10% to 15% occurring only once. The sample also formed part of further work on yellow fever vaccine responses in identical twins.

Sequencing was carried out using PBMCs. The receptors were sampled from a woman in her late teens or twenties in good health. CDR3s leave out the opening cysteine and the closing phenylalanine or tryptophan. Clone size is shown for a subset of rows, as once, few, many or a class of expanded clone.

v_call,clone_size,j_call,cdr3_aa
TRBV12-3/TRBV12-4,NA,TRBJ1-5,ASNHGGNQPQH
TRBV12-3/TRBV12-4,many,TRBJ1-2,ASSYEANYGYT
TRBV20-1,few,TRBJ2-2,SARATSGGRTGELF
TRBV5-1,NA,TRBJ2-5,ASRSGPSETQY
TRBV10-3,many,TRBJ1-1,AISEAETEAF
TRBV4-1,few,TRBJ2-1,ASSPYRTHNEQF
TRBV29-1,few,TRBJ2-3,NGRDRTDTQY
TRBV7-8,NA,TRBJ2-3,ASSGIRGVTDTQY
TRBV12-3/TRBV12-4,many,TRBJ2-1,ASTVLTGVSYNEQF
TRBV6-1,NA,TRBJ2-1,ASKRAFPGNEQF
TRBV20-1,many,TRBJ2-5,SARSGGQQETQY
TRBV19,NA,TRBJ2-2,ASIGQANTGELF
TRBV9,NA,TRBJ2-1,ASSPPVRGDNEQF
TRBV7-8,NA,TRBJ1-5,ASSLEAGDQPQH